A selection of T cell receptor beta chains follows, all from one sample in a study of cytomegalovirus exposure and HLA in healthy donors. Libraries were prepared by immunoSEQ multiplex PCR; TCRdb keeps only in-frame clonotypes and omits some of them. Among almost 200,000 clones listed, roughly 78% were seen once. The sequenced sample consisted of PBMCs. These receptors all come from a woman aged 30 to 39 in good health and CMV-seropositive. CDR3s include the opening cysteine and the closing phenylalanine or tryptophan. The order of the fields is J gene, D gene, V gene, clone size, CDR3 DNA, CDR3 protein. D genes are given only for firm matches. Size is omitted from some rows. Given values are once, few, many or a class for expanded clones.

>TRBJ2-2|-|TRBV14|-
TGTGCCAGCAGCCCCGAGGGGAACACCGGGGAGCTGTTTTTT
CASSPEGNTGELFF
>TRBJ2-1|TRBD2|TRBV5-8|-
TGTGCCAGCAGCTTTTGGCTAGCGGGAGGTGAGCAGTTCTTC
CASSFWLAGGEQFF
>TRBJ1-5|TRBD1|TRBV4-1|-
TGCGCCAGCAGCCAAGTGGGACAGGGACCTCAGCCCCAGCATTTT
CASSQVGQGPQPQHF
>TRBJ2-6|-|TRBV4-2|-
TGTGCCAGCAGCCAAGAAGTCAGGGGCAGCTCTGGGGCCAACGTCCTGACTTTC
CASSQEVRGSSGANVLTF
>TRBJ1-4|TRBD1|TRBV7-9|-
TGTGCCAGCAGTCTAGGAGCGGGCCAGGGGGGTCTGAATGAAAAACTGTTTTTT
CASSLGAGQGGLNEKLFF
>TRBJ1-1|-|TRBV6-5|few
TGTGCCACGGGTGTCCGACTGAACACTGAAGCTTTCTTT
CATGVRLNTEAFF
>TRBJ2-5|-|TRBV9|-
TGTGCCAGCAGCGTAGCAGGATTCCAAGAGACCCAGTACTTC
CASSVAGFQETQYF
>TRBJ2-6|-|TRBV18|-
TGTGCCAGCTCATCCGACAGAGAAGGGGCCAACGTCCTGACTTTC
CASSSDREGANVLTF
>TRBJ1-1|TRBD1|TRBV5-6|-
TGTGCCAGCAGCGCACAGGGGGGGAACACTGAAGCTTTCTTT
CASSAQGGNTEAFF
>TRBJ2-4|-|TRBV7-9|-
TGTGCCAGCAGCTTCGAGGGTGGGGGGTTCGGAAACATTCAGTACTTC
CASSFEGGGFGNIQYF
>TRBJ1-2|-|TRBV27|-
TGTGCCAGCAGTCGGCAGGGTTCCTATAACTATGGCTACACCTTC
CASSRQGSYNYGYTF
>TRBJ2-7|TRBD1|TRBV30|-
TGTGCCTGGAGTCCCGGACAGGGTGTTGCCTACGAGCAGTACTTC
CAWSPGQGVAYEQYF
>TRBJ1-2|-|TRBV4-1|-
TGCGCCAGCAGCCAAGATCCCACCGGGTGGTATGGCTACACCTTC
CASSQDPTGWYGYTF
>TRBJ2-3|TRBD2|TRBV2|-
TGTGCCAGCAGTGAGTTACTAGCGGGGGGGACAAGCACAGATACGCAGTATTTT
CASSELLAGGTSTDTQYF
>TRBJ2-7|TRBD2|TRBV27|few
TGTGCCAGCAGTCTAGCGGGAGGATTCTACGAGCAGTACTTC
CASSLAGGFYEQYF
>TRBJ2-5|-|TRBV27|-
TGTGCCAGCAGGCCAAGGACAGAAGAGACCCAGTACTTC
CASRPRTEETQYF
>TRBJ1-2|TRBD1|TRBV18|-
TGTGCCAGCTCACCGACCCAGGGGGAAAGAGACTATGGCTACACCTTC
CASSPTQGERDYGYTF
>TRBJ1-1|TRBD1|TRBV5-1|-
TGCGCCAGCAGCTTGGCAACCACAGGGGTCAGCACTGAAGCTTTCTTT
CASSLATTGVSTEAFF
>TRBJ1-4|-|TRBV7-8|-
TGTGCCAGCAGCTTAGGACACCGCGGGGAAAAACTGTTTTTT
CASSLGHRGEKLFF
>TRBJ1-6|-|TRBV5-1|-
TGCGCCAGCAGCTTGGTAGGGGGCTCCTATAATTCACCCCTCCACTTT
CASSLVGGSYNSPLHF
>TRBJ1-1|TRBD1|TRBV6-1|-
TGTGCCAGCAGCTTGACAGGGGACACTGAAGCTTTCTTT
CASSLTGDTEAFF
>TRBJ2-1|-|TRBV29-1|-
TGCAGCGTTGACCCAGAATTAAATGAGCAGTTCTTC
CSVDPELNEQFF
>TRBJ2-4|TRBD1|TRBV5-1|once
TGCGCCAGCTCGCCGACAGGGGGGTTTCTGGAAAACATTCAGTACTTC
CASSPTGGFLENIQYF
>TRBJ2-1|-|TRBV6-6|-
TGTGCCAGCAGTCCTTTGGAGGGCCAGTTCTTC
CASSPLEGQFF
>TRBJ1-1|-|TRBV7-2|-
TGTGCCAGCAGCTTTGAATCTAGGGGTGCTGCTTTCTTT
CASSFESRGAAFF
>TRBJ2-7|TRBD2|TRBV5-1|-
TGCGCCAGCAGCTTGAGCAGCGGGGGCTACGAGCAGTACTTC
CASSLSSGGYEQYF
>TRBJ2-7|-|TRBV19|-
TGTGCCAGTAGTTTAGGTACCTACGAGCAGTACTTC
CASSLGTYEQYF
>TRBJ2-7|TRBD2|TRBV9|-
TGTGCCAGCAGCGTAGGGGAGGGGAGGGACGAGCAGTACTTC
CASSVGEGRDEQYF
>TRBJ1-6|-|TRBV27|-
TGTGCCAGCAAAGAGTTTAACTCACCCCTCCACTTT
CASKEFNSPLHF
>TRBJ2-1|TRBD2|TRBV4-3|-
TGCGCCAGCAGCCAAGATTGGGTAATAGCGGGTCTCTACAATGAGCAGTTCTTC
CASSQDWVIAGLYNEQFF
>TRBJ1-2|TRBD1|TRBV5-8|-
TGTGCCAGCAGCTTGGTGCAGGGGGGTAACTATGGCTACACCTTC
CASSLVQGGNYGYTF
>TRBJ1-1|-|TRBV5-6|-
TGTGCCAGCAGGCTAACGAGAGCCGGGACTGAAGCTTTCTTT
CASRLTRAGTEAFF
>TRBJ1-1|-|TRBV7-2|-
TGTGCCAGCAGCTACCGGCAGGCTGAAGCTTTCTTT
CASSYRQAEAFF
>TRBJ2-1|TRBD2|TRBV5-6|once
TGTGCCAGCAGCTTGGCAGCGGGGACCTACAATGAGCAGTTCTTC
CASSLAAGTYNEQFF
>TRBJ1-1|TRBD1|TRBV5-4|-
TGTGCCAGCAGCTTGGGGAGACAGGGGACAACCGTGAACACTGAAGCTTTCTTT
CASSLGRQGTTVNTEAFF
>TRBJ2-4|-|TRBV18|-
TGTGCCAGCTCACCTGCCCAGAACAATATCAAAAACATTCAGTACTTC
CASSPAQNNIKNIQYF
>TRBJ2-1|-|TRBV13|-
TGTGCCAGCAGCTTAATCGCCGTAGCGGACCCCAATGAGCAGTTCTTC
CASSLIAVADPNEQFF
>TRBJ1-4|-|TRBV5-1|-
TGCGCCAGCAGCTTGGTCCAGGGGCGTGACAAACTGTTTTTT
CASSLVQGRDKLFF
>TRBJ1-2|-|TRBV5-1|few
TGCGCCAGCAGCGCCGGGACAAACTATTATGGCTACACCTTC
CASSAGTNYYGYTF
>TRBJ2-1|-|TRBV5-1|once
TGCGCCAGCAGCTTGAGGGCAGGGATTGCATACAATGAGCAGTTCTTC
CASSLRAGIAYNEQFF
>TRBJ2-3|TRBD2|TRBV6-4|once
TGTGCCAGCAGTGAGGAGGGACTAGGAGGAGATACGCAGTATTTT
CASSEEGLGGDTQYF
>TRBJ1-2|-|TRBV5-1|once
TGCGCCAGCAGCTTGGACCAGGGCGGTGGCTACACCTTC
CASSLDQGGGYTF
>TRBJ2-1|-|TRBV5-5|once
TGTGCCAGCAGCTTGGATCCAGCGGGCCGGAATGAGCAGTTCTTC
CASSLDPAGRNEQFF
>TRBJ1-5|TRBD1|TRBV5-8|-
TGTGCCAGCAGCCTGACGGGACAGTTTAGCAATCAGCCCCAGCATTTT
CASSLTGQFSNQPQHF
>TRBJ2-4|-|TRBV5-6|-
TGTGCCAGCAGCACGGCAGGCATAGCCAAAAACATTCAGTACTTC
CASSTAGIAKNIQYF
>TRBJ2-1|-|TRBV7-2|-
TGTGCCAGCAGCTTAGGATTTTCTGCGGGGCTACTCAATGAGCAGTTCTTC
CASSLGFSAGLLNEQFF
>TRBJ2-5|-|TRBV5-1|-
TGCGCCAGCAGCTTGGCGTTGGAAGGACCCCGAGGGGGAGAGACCCAGTACTTC
CASSLALEGPRGGETQYF
>TRBJ2-2|-|TRBV11-2|-
TGTGCCAGCAGACCCCCGGGCCGAGGGAGGAACACCGGGGAGCTGTTTTTT
CASRPPGRGRNTGELFF
>TRBJ1-5|-|TRBV29-1|-
TGCAGCGCGTCAGGCTGGGATCAGCCCCAGCATTTT
CSASGWDQPQHF
>TRBJ1-5|-|TRBV12-5|-
TGTGCTAGTGGTTTGCCCCCAGGGGTTCAGCCCCAGCATTTT
CASGLPPGVQPQHF
>TRBJ1-5|TRBD1|TRBV19|once
TGTGCCAGTAGTATTCCCCGGACAGGGGGCAATCAGCCCCAGCATTTT
CASSIPRTGGNQPQHF
>TRBJ1-1|-|TRBV16|-
TGTGCCAGCAGCCAAGCGGCGGCGCTAGAAGCTTTCTTT
CASSQAAALEAFF
>TRBJ1-2|TRBD1|TRBV7-2|-
TGTGCCAGCAGCGTAGGGGACAGCTATGGCTACACCTTC
CASSVGDSYGYTF
>TRBJ2-2|TRBD1|TRBV7-2|few
TGTGCCAGCAGCGTCGGAGGACAGGTGGGCACCGGGGAGCTGTTTTTT
CASSVGGQVGTGELFF
>TRBJ2-1|TRBD2|TRBV27|-
TGTGCCAGCAGTCTAGCGGGGGGGCGATACAATGAGCAGTTCTTC
CASSLAGGRYNEQFF
>TRBJ2-3|TRBD1|TRBV19|-
TGTGCCAGTAGGGATGGACAGGGATTCACAGATACGCAGTATTTT
CASRDGQGFTDTQYF
>TRBJ2-7|TRBD2|TRBV11-2|-
TGTGCCAGCAGCTTGGATAGCGGGAGGGCGCCCTACGAGCAGTACTTC
CASSLDSGRAPYEQYF
>TRBJ2-7|-|TRBV11-2|-
TGTGCCAGCAGCTTAGCCCCGACAGCTACCTACGAGCAGTACTTC
CASSLAPTATYEQYF